The rows below give T cell receptor beta chains drawn from one sample of a study of long-term antiretroviral therapy in people with HIV. The repertoire was sequenced with immunoSEQ multiplex PCR; TCRdb's copy has only in-frame clones and lacks some. The sample contains 17,000 or so clones, about 81% of which appear only once. The sample in question was unsorted PBMCs, obtained 0.3 years after starting antiretroviral therapy. The receptors were sampled from a man aged 18 to 30 with HIV. The CDR3 runs from the conserved cysteine through the conserved F or W. The order of the fields is J gene, clone size, D gene, V gene, CDR3 DNA, CDR3 protein. D genes are given only for firm matches. Some rows mark clone size as missing; the rest say once, few, many or name a class of expanded clone.

J: TRBJ2-2; size: few; D: .; V: TRBV5-1; DNA: TGCGCCAGCAGCTGGGGGACTTATGCCGGGGAGCTGTTTTTT; CDR3: CASSWGTYAGELFF
J: TRBJ1-1; size: .; D: .; V: TRBV5-1; DNA: TGCGCCAGCAGCTTGAGTCCCGAACGCCCAAACACTGAAGCTTTCTTT; CDR3: CASSLSPERPNTEAFF
J: TRBJ2-7; size: medium-sized; D: TRBD1; V: TRBV6-1; DNA: TGTGCCAGCAGTGAACTCGAGGGGGCTAGCGAGCAGTACTTC; CDR3: CASSELEGASEQYF
J: TRBJ1-1; size: few; D: .; V: TRBV5-1; DNA: TGCGCCAGCAGCTCGCTCTTGAACACTGAAGCTTTCTTT; CDR3: CASSSLLNTEAFF
J: TRBJ1-2; size: .; D: .; V: TRBV5-6; DNA: TGTGCCAGCAGCCAACAGGGATCTGTTTACTATGGCTACACCTTC; CDR3: CASSQQGSVYYGYTF
J: TRBJ2-1; size: .; D: TRBD1; V: TRBV4-1; DNA: TGCGCCAGCAGCCAAGATATGGGACAGGGTTACAATGAGCAGTTCTTC; CDR3: CASSQDMGQGYNEQFF
J: TRBJ1-1; size: .; D: .; V: TRBV21-1; DNA: TGTGCCAGCAGCAAAGGAGGTGACCTGAACACTGAAGCTTTCTTT; CDR3: CASSKGGDLNTEAFF
J: TRBJ1-2; size: .; D: TRBD1; V: TRBV11-2; DNA: TGTGCCAGCAGCTTATTAGGAGGGGGCGAGGGCTACACCTTC; CDR3: CASSLLGGGEGYTF
J: TRBJ1-6; size: .; D: .; V: TRBV15; DNA: TGTGCCACCAGCAGAGGGGGTTTTAATTCACCCCTCCACTTT; CDR3: CATSRGGFNSPLHF
J: TRBJ2-2; size: .; D: TRBD1; V: TRBV10-2; DNA: TGCGCCAGCAGCCCCGGCGGGACAGGGGCCACCGGGGAGCTGTTTTTT; CDR3: CASSPGGTGATGELFF
J: TRBJ1-1; size: .; D: .; V: TRBV18; DNA: TGTGCCAGCTCACCAAGGACAGAGAACACTGAAGCTTTCTTT; CDR3: CASSPRTENTEAFF
J: TRBJ2-3; size: .; D: .; V: TRBV6-1; DNA: TGTGCCAGCAGCTCCGGGGGAACAGATACGCAGTATTTT; CDR3: CASSSGGTDTQYF
J: TRBJ2-1; size: once; D: TRBD2; V: TRBV7-9; DNA: TGTGCCTACTCAAGGCCTAGCGGGGGGAATGAGCAGTTCTTC; CDR3: CAYSRPSGGNEQFF
J: TRBJ2-3; size: .; D: .; V: TRBV5-1; DNA: TGCGCCAGCAGCCCGCGCGGGGCACCTAGCACAGATACGCAGTATTTT; CDR3: CASSPRGAPSTDTQYF
J: TRBJ2-2; size: .; D: TRBD2; V: TRBV2; DNA: TGTGCCAGCAAATGGTCTAGCGGGGGCCTAAACACCGGGGAGCTGTTTTTT; CDR3: CASKWSSGGLNTGELFF
J: TRBJ2-7; size: .; D: TRBD1; V: TRBV5-1; DNA: TGCGCCAGCAGCCCAGACTATGACAGGGTAGTGTACGAGCAGTACTTC; CDR3: CASSPDYDRVVYEQYF
J: TRBJ2-2; size: .; D: .; V: TRBV4-2; DNA: TGTGCCGCCACGCGACAGTTCGGGACCGGGGAGCTGTTTTTT; CDR3: CAATRQFGTGELFF
J: TRBJ1-6; size: few; D: .; V: TRBV2; DNA: TGTGCCAGCGGTACCGCGTTCGACTCACCCCTCCACTTT; CDR3: CASGTAFDSPLHF
J: TRBJ1-6; size: .; D: .; V: TRBV19; DNA: TGTGCCAGTAGTGTTGGCCCGGCCTATAATTCACCCCTCCACTTT; CDR3: CASSVGPAYNSPLHF
J: TRBJ1-6; size: few; D: .; V: TRBV11-1; DNA: TGTGCCAGCAGCTTAGGGCAGAGAAATTCACCCCTCCACTTT; CDR3: CASSLGQRNSPLHF
J: TRBJ1-2; size: .; D: .; V: TRBV15; DNA: TGTGCCACCAGCAGAGATGTGGAACAGGGCGTTTATGGCTACACCTTC; CDR3: CATSRDVEQGVYGYTF
J: TRBJ2-3; size: .; D: .; V: TRBV7-9; DNA: TGTGCCAGCAGCTTACGAACAGACTTATCAGATACGCAGTATTTT; CDR3: CASSLRTDLSDTQYF
J: TRBJ1-1; size: once; D: .; V: TRBV5-1; DNA: TGCGCCAGCAGCTTGGGAGACAGGTCTGGGACTGAAGCTTTCTTT; CDR3: CASSLGDRSGTEAFF
J: TRBJ1-6; size: .; D: .; V: TRBV7-9; DNA: TGTGCCAGCACCCGCGATACCCAGGAATCACCCCTCCACTTT; CDR3: CASTRDTQESPLHF
J: TRBJ1-1; size: .; D: .; V: TRBV6-5; DNA: TGTGCCAGCAGGTCTGACACTGAAGCTTTCTTT; CDR3: CASRSDTEAFF
J: TRBJ1-4; size: .; D: .; V: TRBV6-6; DNA: TGTGCCAGCAGTAGAACTCAGGGAACTAATGAAAAACTGTTTTTT; CDR3: CASSRTQGTNEKLFF